One sample yielded the 19 T cell receptor beta chains listed below, sequenced in a study of post-analysis software for immune sequencing data. Study results and caveats: In patients, TRBV5-6, TRBV5-1 and TRBV20-1 belonged to roughly five TRBV segments found more frequently than in controls.

Libraries were made from TCR beta cDNA, and they carried unique molecular identifiers. Via MiXCR, TCRdb re-called the PCR reads, giving one row per CDR3 protein. The profile covers 180,000 or so distinct CDR3 sequences, with 25% to 35% appearing a single time and about 3.4% taken by the ten largest. These TCRs are of unknown antigen specificity. The sample consisted of blood. These receptors were obtained from a girl under 18 with multiple sclerosis.

This clonotype was detected many times. The V and J genes are TRBV20-1 and TRBJ1-1; D is possibly TRBD1 (5 bases). Looked up from germline, CDR1 is DFQATT and CDR2 is SNEGSKA (reference sequence). The CDR3 is 13 residues long. V was pared by 5 bases and J by 1 base, with 11 bases between. The CDR3 DNA follows: TGCAGTGCTCCGACAGAGACGAACACTGAAGCTTTCTTT. Its translation: CSAPTETNTEAFF.

Ten or more counts support this clonotype. The chain links TRBV5-1 to TRBJ2-3; weak D call: TRBD2 (5 bases). This CDR3 region has 16 residues. Trimming left V 3 bases short and J 0 bases short, with 14 bases between. The germline V gene encodes CDR1 SGHRS and CDR2 YFSETQ. The CDR3 nucleotides are TGCGCCAGCAGCTCCGGGGAAGGGCCCAGCACAGATACGCAGTATTTT. Protein sequence: CASSSGEGPSTDTQYF.

V gene TRBV20-1 combines with J gene TRBJ2-1; D might be TRBD2 (5 bases). TRBJ2-7 explains the end of the DNA better; the J call may be wrong. CDR1 is DFQATT and CDR2 is SNEGSKA in the germline V gene (reference sequence). The CDR3 is 14 residues long. The CDR3 loop reads CSATPGGSYNEQYF. Here the CDR3 DNA reads TGCAGTGCTACTCCCGGAGGCTCCTACAATGAGCAGTACTTC.

This clonotype has more than one count but fewer than ten. CDR3 in amino acids: CSAPTAEGAVQPQHF. The DNA of the CDR3 is TGCAGTGCCCCCACGGCAGAGGGGGCTGTCCAGCCCCAGCATTTT. The chain couples TRBV20-1 to TRBJ1-5, with 7 bases matching TRBD1. The V segment lost 6 bases and the J segment 7 bases; nucleotides outside the gene matches: 15. The CDR3 has 15 residues. Germline CDR1 reads DFQATT; CDR2 reads SNEGSKA (reference sequence).

This clonotype was found a few times. This sequence joins TRBV5-6 and TRBJ1-6, with D hard to call. CDR3 length: 14 residues. Germline V gives CDR1 SGHDT, CDR2 YYEEEE. Trimming removed 6 bases from V and 4 bases from J, with 11 bases in between. The CDR3 nucleotides are TGTGCCAGCACCCTGACGGAATATAATTCACCCCTCCACTTT. It codes for CASTLTEYNSPLHF. The full variable domain, in which reference TRBV5-6 and TRBJ1-6 provide the parts outside the CDR3, is DAGVTQSPTHLIKTRGQQVTLRCSPKSGHDTVSWYQQALGQGPQFIFQYYEEEERQRGNFPDRFSGHQFPNYSSELNVNALLLGDSALYLCASTLTEYNSPLHFGNGTRLTVT.

The V call is TRBV12-3 or TRBV12-4, the J call TRBJ2-1, with 7 bases lining up with TRBD2. The CDR3 sequence is 15 residues long. Unmatched junction bases numbered 15, after V lost 8 bases and J lost 8 bases. The CDR3 spells CASSGGGTIAHEQFF. DNA of the CDR3: TGTGCCAGCTCGGGCGGCGGGACTATCGCCCATGAGCAGTTCTTC.

This rearrangement joins TRBV6-1 to TRBJ2-1, with D maybe TRBD2 (6 bases). The CDR3 consists of 14 residues. Germline CDR1 is MNHNS and CDR2 is SASEGT. Trimming pared 6 bases from V and 6 bases from J, leaving 15 bases between. CDR3 sequence (DNA): TGTGCCAGCAGCGACAAGATGACTAGCAATGAGCAGTTCTTC. This sequence encodes CASSDKMTSNEQFF.

This clonotype was detected many times. CDR3 residues: CASQGPSGSAEQFF. The DNA of the CDR3 is TGTGCCAGCCAAGGTCCCAGCGGGAGTGCTGAGCAGTTCTTC. The J gene is TRBJ2-1, the V gene TRBV9, with 8 nucleotides matching TRBD2. This CDR3 comprises 14 residues. Germline assignment: CDR1 SGDLS and CDR2 YYNGEE. With 7 bases clipped from V and 9 bases from J, the junction kept 12 bases outside the gene matches.

A remark on this clonotype: A much larger clone lies one base from this, so it may be a read error. The chain couples TRBV20-1 to TRBJ2-1; D tentatively reads TRBD1 or TRBD2 (5 bases each). Germline lookup yields CDR1 DFQATT and CDR2 SNEGSKA (reference sequence). V gave up 0 bases and J gave up 0 bases, with 15 bases separating them. This CDR3 is 17 amino acids long. Here the CDR3 reads CSARDWGTLGSYNEQFF. The CDR3 DNA is TGCAGTGCTAGAGATTGGGGGACGTTGGGCTCCTACAATGAGCAGTTCTTC.

About this clonotype itself: This sequence may be a read error, since a much larger clone differs from it by one base. The chain carries TRBV18 and TRBJ2-5; 9 bases are a match to TRBD2. The end of the DNA aligns better with TRBJ2-7, so the J call may be wrong. The CDR3 is 16 amino acids. CDR1 KGHSH and CDR2 LQKENI come from the germline V gene. The CDR3 sequence: CASSQRGAGVTYEQYF. DNA for the CDR3: TGTGCCAGCTCCCAGCGGGGGGCTGGGGTCACCTACGAGCAGTACTTC.

Turning to this clonotype: A much more abundant neighbour one base away suggests this may be a read error. The chain uses TRBV6-2 or TRBV6-3 and TRBJ2-3, with 14 nucleotides matching TRBD2. The CDR3 has 18 residues. Germline trimming cut 6 bases from V and 1 base from J; bases unmatched to any gene: 9. Germline CDR1 reads MNHEY; CDR2 reads SVGEGT. The CDR3 region has the DNA TGTGCCAGCAGCCCCGGGACTAGCGGGAGCCCTGGCACAGATACGCAGTATTTT. Amino acid sequence: CASSPGTSGSPGTDTQYF.

The chain employs TRBV15 and TRBJ2-7; no clear D gene. Germline V gene sequence: CDR1 LNHNV, CDR2 YYDKDF (reference sequence). With 0 bases removed from V and 5 bases from J, the gap between germline ends came to 11 bases. This CDR3 spans 14 amino acids. DNA for the CDR3: TGTGCCACCAGCAGAGATCTGGAGATCCACGAGCAGTACTTC. The encoded protein is CATSRDLEIHEQYF.

The chain recombines TRBV5-1 with TRBJ1-1, with 7 bases fitting TRBD1. CDR3 length equals 14 residues. The junction had 4 bases not matched to a gene; V was cut back by 0 bases and J by 5 bases. Germline V CDR1 and CDR2: SGHRS, YFSETQ. The DNA of the CDR3 is TGCGCCAGCAGCTTGGCGACAGGGCCTACTGAAGCTTTCTTT. Its protein product is CASSLATGPTEAFF.

This clonotype was seen just once. The chain combines TRBV5-1 with TRBJ2-7; D is undetermined. Trimming took off 6 bases at V and 2 bases at J, with 15 bases between the two ends. The CDR3 is 14 amino acids. The germline V gene encodes CDR1 SGHRS and CDR2 YFSETQ. This CDR3 is CASNWVVSPYEQYF. DNA for the CDR3: TGCGCCAGCAACTGGGTAGTCTCCCCCTACGAGCAGTACTTC. Complete variable domain (other parts from reference TRBV5-1 and TRBJ2-7): KAGVTQTPRYLIKTRGQQVTLSCSPISGHRSVSWYQQTPGQGLQFLFEYFSETQRNKGNFPGRFSGRQFSNSRSEMNVSTLELGDSALYLCASNWVVSPYEQYFGPGTRLTVT.

Comment on this clonotype: A read error may be the cause here, since a much bigger clone is one base away. The V gene is TRBV5-1, the J gene TRBJ2-1; D could derive from TRBD1 or TRBD2 (5 bases each). In germline, CDR1 is SGHRS, CDR2 YFSETQ. This CDR3 is 17 amino acids long. With 6 bases removed from V and 6 bases from J, the gap between germline ends came to 25 bases. The DNA of the CDR3 is TGCGCCAGCATCCCCGACGTGGGGGATCCTCAGATCAATGAGCAGTTCTTC. It specifies CASIPDVGDPQINEQFF.

Concerning this clonotype: A much larger clone is a single base away; this may be a read error. The chain is built from TRBV6-5 and TRBJ2-5, with TRBD1 matching 7 bases. Judging by the DNA end, TRBJ2-7 fits better; the J call may be wrong. Germline loops: CDR1 MNHEY, CDR2 SVGAGI. This CDR3 is 14 amino acids long. The CDR3 DNA is TGTGTCAGCGCCGCCCGAGGGGGCTTCTACGAGCAGTACTTC. Protein: CVSAARGGFYEQYF.

This chain joins TRBV29-1 and TRBJ1-1; TRBD1 is a possible D gene (5 bases). V was shortened by 4 bases and J by 0 bases, with 15 bases between the two germline ends. CDR3 size: 15 residues. Germline V lookup: CDR1 SQVTM, CDR2 ANQGSEA. For the CDR3, the DNA is TGCAGCGTTGGCTCCGGATGGGGCATGAACACTGAAGCTTTCTTT. The encoded protein is CSVGSGWGMNTEAFF. The entire variable domain, with the rest obtained from reference TRBV29-1 and TRBJ1-1, is as follows: SAVISQKPSRDICQRGTSLTIQCQVDSQVTMMFWYRQQPGQSLTLIATANQGSEATYESGFVIDKFPISRPNLTFSTLTVSNMSPEDSSIYLCSVGSGWGMNTEAFFGQGTRLTVV.

This clonotype was recorded many times. The chain employs TRBV5-1 and TRBJ2-1; the D is unclear. V shed 4 bases and J shed 0 bases, with 11 bases lying between them. CDR1 SGHRS and CDR2 YFSETQ come from the germline V gene. The CDR3 contains 15 residues. CDR3 DNA sequence: TGCGCCAGCAGCATCCGACCTTACTCCTACAATGAGCAGTTCTTC. Protein product: CASSIRPYSYNEQFF.

This clonotype has a count of ten or more. The chain carries TRBV29-1 and TRBJ2-3; D unclear. The V gene lost 7 bases and the J gene lost 0 bases, with 8 bases spanning the gap. Germline CDR1 SQVTM, CDR2 ANQGSEA. This CDR3 region has 12 residues. The chain's CDR3 is CSADGSTDTQYF. The CDR3 nucleotides are TGCAGCGCTGACGGTAGCACAGATACGCAGTATTTT.